This T cell receptor beta chain was obtained from a study of cytomegalovirus exposure and HLA in healthy donors. For the study at large: A later analysis reported the 95 to 150 validation repertoires used the same platform as the roughly 700 first-cohort repertoires.

Comments on this clone: The antigen is undetermined.

The germline CDR1 and CDR2 sequences are SGDLS and YYNGEE. The CDR3 consists of 14 residues. Trimming removed 7 bases from V and 3 bases from J; junction bases left unmatched: 6. Study observations and caveats: Cytomegalovirus-associated status was assigned to fewer than 200 TCR beta chains. Cytomegalovirus status was reportedly diagnosed by the classifier with high specificity and sensitivity.

The data were produced by immunoSEQ multiplex PCR, yet TCRdb's version contains in-frame clones alone and is incomplete. This sample has roughly 260,000 clones, with approximately 90% found just once. The sample was PBMCs. The chain is built from TRBV9 and TRBJ2-3; 9 bases agree with TRBD1. This sequence was found in a man aged 18 to 30 in good health and CMV-seronegative. CDR3 nucleotide sequence: TGTGCCAGCGCCCGGGACAGGGTAACAGATACGCAGTATTTT. Translated, it gives CASARDRVTDTQYF.